This T cell receptor (beta chain) was identified during a study of PD-1 blockade in classical Hodgkin lymphoma. Notes on this clone: Its antigen is still unknown.

Study-level results: There remain no defined causes for the repertoire differences, which possibly reflect disease activity or prior therapy. At baseline, newly diagnosed patients reportedly showed less TCR diversity than healthy donors. At C4D1, TCR diversity had climbed significantly for CD4+ cells, though not for CD8+ cells.

This CDR3 spans 16 amino acids. Germline values: CDR1 SGHDT, CDR2 YYEEEE. V lost 3 bases to trimming and J lost 6 bases; unmatched junction nucleotides: 4. Stated time point: cycle 4 day 1 (C4D1), after 5 to 7 weeks of nivolumab. Relapse after autologous stem cell transplantation occurred in every patient, and brentuximab vedotin exposure varied. TCRdb's table, derived via immunoSEQ multiplex PCR, lists solely in-frame clones and lacks some. The repertoire holds more than 95,000 clones, with about 92% as singletons. The rearrangement joins TRBV5-6 to TRBJ2-2; 14 bases are shared with TRBD2. Source: peripheral blood mononuclear cells (PBMCs), taken before the fourth cycle of nivolumab. The receptor was derived from a human donor with classical Hodgkin lymphoma. The CDR3 sequence is CASSWGLAGVAGELFF. The CDR3 DNA follows: TGTGCCAGCAGCTGGGGACTAGCGGGAGTCGCCGGGGAGCTGTTTTTT.